What follows describes a single TCR beta chain. The junction departs from germline at one end; a sequencing error may be responsible. This entry is derived from a study of blood T cells in healthy people across ages. Next came a second PCR, run for about 6 to 12 cycles, which used a sample-barcoded 5' primer along with a J-beta primer mix. Using its own MiXCR run on the 5' RACE reads, TCRdb lists one record per CDR3 protein. The sample records over 500,000 distinct CDR3 sequences, about 51% being singletons. This clonotype originated in a woman aged 80 or older in good health. The source material was blood.

This chain's CDR3 is CAGSGPSVDAQYF. The CDR3 DNA sequence: TGTGCCGGCAGTGGGCCCTCAGTCGATGCGCAGTATTTT. The chain joins TRBV6-5 to TRBJ2-3; D remains ambiguous. Germline V gene sequence: CDR1 MNHEY, CDR2 SVGAGI. The CDR3 runs 13 residues.